The entry below describes one TCR beta chain. This entry comes from a study of blood T cells in healthy people across ages. In the study overall: Template switching retrieved approximately one barcoded beta molecule for each two T cells.

The germline gives CDR1 MDHEN, CDR2 SYDVKM. This CDR3 is built from 19 residues. After removal of 5 bases from V and 0 bases from J, the junction contained 16 bases not matched to a gene. Next came a second PCR, run for about 7 to 12 cycles, which used a sample-barcoded 5' primer along with a J-beta primer mix. Via MiXCR, TCRdb re-called the 5' RACE reads, giving one row per CDR3 protein. The sample has about 1.8 million distinct CDR3 sequences, about 50% seen once. Sequenced material: blood. The chain is built from TRBV28 and TRBJ1-2, with 9 bases lining up with TRBD1. This clonotype was obtained from a woman between 40 and 55 years old in good health. In DNA, the CDR3 is TGTGCCAGCAGTCCATCACAGGGGGCTATCGGTTGGCCTAACTATGGCTACACCTTC. Translating gives CASSPSQGAIGWPNYGYTF.